The next 2 T cell receptor beta chains were all read from a single sample in a study of T cell changes during pregnancy in multiple sclerosis. Using immunoSEQ multiplex PCR, the repertoire was profiled, and TCRdb retains in-frame clones only, with some absent. The table includes more than 50,000 clones, about 90% detected once. The input for sequencing was CD4+ T cells from peripheral blood mononuclear cells, taken after pregnancy. The source is a female donor in good health, enrolled as a control in a pregnancy study.

J is TRBJ2-1 and V is TRBV30, with 11 bases that match TRBD2. Germline loops: CDR1 GTSNPN, CDR2 SVGIG (reference sequence). Trimming cost V 3 bases and J 3 bases; bases outside gene matches: 13. The CDR3 has 18 amino acids. The CDR3 is CAWRTSGAVRTVYNEQFF. In DNA form, the CDR3 reads TGTGCCTGGAGGACTAGCGGGGCCGTAAGAACTGTCTACAATGAGCAGTTCTTC. The whole variable domain, remainder taken from reference TRBV30 and TRBJ2-1, is SQTIHQWPATLVQPVGSPLSLECTVEGTSNPNLYWYRQAAGRGLQLLFYSVGIGQISSEVPQNLSASRPQDRQFILSSKKLLLSDSGFYLCAWRTSGAVRTVYNEQFFGPGTRLTVL.

The CDR3 sequence: CSVGGANYGYTF. The CDR3 coding sequence is TGCAGCGTTGGTGGAGCTAACTATGGCTACACCTTC. J is TRBJ1-2 and V is TRBV29-1, with D unclear. Germline V gene lookup returns CDR1 SQVTM and CDR2 ANQGSEA. Trimming pared 4 bases from V and 0 bases from J, leaving 6 bases between. The CDR3 extends over 12 amino acids.